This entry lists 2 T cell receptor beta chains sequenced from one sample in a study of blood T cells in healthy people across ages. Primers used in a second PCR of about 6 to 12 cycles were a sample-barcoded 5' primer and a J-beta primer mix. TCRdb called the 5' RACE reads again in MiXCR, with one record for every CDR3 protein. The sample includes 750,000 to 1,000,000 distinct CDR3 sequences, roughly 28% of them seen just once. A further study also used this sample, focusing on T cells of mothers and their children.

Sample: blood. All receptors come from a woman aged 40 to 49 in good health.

CDR3 DNA sequence: TGCGCCAGCAGCTCGGACAGCACGAACACTGAAGCTTTCTTT. It is translated as CASSSDSTNTEAFF. This chain links TRBV5-1 with TRBJ1-1, with a tentative D call TRBD1 (6 bases). V lost 3 bases to trimming and J lost 1 base, with 10 bases between them. The germline V gene has CDR1 SGHRS and CDR2 YFSETQ. CDR3 length: 14 amino acids. Full variable domain (rest looked up from reference TRBV5-1 and TRBJ1-1): KAGVTQTPRYLIKTRGQQVTLSCSPISGHRSVSWYQQTPGQGLQFLFEYFSETQRNKGNFPGRFSGRQFSNSRSEMNVSTLELGDSALYLCASSSDSTNTEAFFGQGTRLTVV.

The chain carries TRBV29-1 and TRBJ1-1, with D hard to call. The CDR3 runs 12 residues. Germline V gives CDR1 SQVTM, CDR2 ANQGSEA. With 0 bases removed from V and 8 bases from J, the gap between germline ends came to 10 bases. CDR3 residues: CSVEDGVAEAFF. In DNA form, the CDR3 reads TGCAGCGTTGAAGACGGAGTCGCCGAAGCTTTCTTT.